These 9 T cell receptor beta chains were all obtained from the same sample, sequenced in a study of blood T cell repertoires in COVID-19. The assay was immunoSEQ multiplex PCR, and TCRdb's table has in-frame clones only and misses some. Altogether over 200,000 clones are present, approximately 84% being singletons, with the ten largest covering approximately 15%. Sample: PBMCs or T cells enriched from blood (not recorded which). Source of these receptors: a man aged 40-49 years who had recovered from COVID-19.

The gene calls are TRBV5-4 and TRBJ1-6, with TRBD1 as a possible D gene (5 bases). V was shortened by 4 bases and J by 3 bases, with 17 bases between the two germline ends. The germline CDR1 and CDR2 sequences are SGHNT and YYREEE (reference sequence). The CDR3 totals 17 residues. CDR3 DNA sequence: TGTGCCAGCAGCCCCGGATCCGACAGAAACTATAATTCACCCCTCCACTTT. It translates to CASSPGSDRNYNSPLHF.

The chain recombines TRBV3-1 (or the pseudogene TRBV3-2) with TRBJ1-2; TRBD1 agrees at 11 bases. The CDR3 length is 15 residues. Germline CDR1 is LGHDT and CDR2 is YNNKEL (reference sequence). V lost 1 base to trimming and J lost 8 bases; unmatched junction nucleotides: 6. This chain's CDR3 is CASSQGLGQGVGYTF. In DNA, the CDR3 is TGTGCCAGCAGCCAAGGTCTGGGACAGGGGGTAGGCTACACCTTC.

The chain uses TRBV12-3 or TRBV12-4 and TRBJ1-1; no reliable D call. This CDR3 spans 10 amino acids. Trimming stripped 3 bases from V and 10 bases from J, with 6 bases between. For the CDR3, the DNA is TGTGCCAGCAGTTTTATCGTAGCTTTCTTT. This encodes CASSFIVAFF.

The chain has TRBV27 and TRBJ2-5; weak D call: TRBD2 (6 bases). Trimming cost V 2 bases and J 2 bases, with 15 bases left between them. This CDR3 has 16 amino acids. Germline CDR1 reads MNHEY; CDR2 reads SMNVEV (reference sequence). CDR3 sequence reads: CASSLIGGNIQETQYF. The CDR3 nucleotides read TGTGCCAGCAGTTTAATTGGCGGGAATATACAAGAGACCCAGTACTTC.

The rearrangement joins TRBV9 to TRBJ1-1; TRBD1 might be the D (5 bases). Trimming removed 3 bases from V and 4 bases from J, with 13 bases in between. Germline CDR1 is SGDLS and CDR2 is YYNGEE. The CDR3 totals 14 residues. The CDR3: CASSARRGSTEAFF. In nucleotides, the CDR3 is TGTGCCAGCAGCGCCCGTCGGGGGAGCACTGAAGCTTTCTTT.

The chain combines TRBV7-3 with TRBJ1-1; TRBD1 might be the D (5 bases). Trimming took 8 bases from V and 2 from J, leaving 15 bases between them. This CDR3 spans 14 amino acids. Germline V CDR1 and CDR2: SGHTA, FQGTGA. This chain's CDR3 is CASGRDSRNTEAFF. CDR3 in DNA: TGTGCCAGCGGGCGCGACAGCCGAAACACTGAAGCTTTCTTT.

The V gene is TRBV2, the J gene TRBJ2-5; TRBD1 agrees at 7 bases. The CDR3 is made up of 14 amino acids. With V trimmed by 7 bases and J by 4 bases, 9 bases remained unmatched. Per the germline V gene, CDR1 is SNHLY and CDR2 is FYNNEI. CDR3 amino acids: CASKIQGLAETQYF. The CDR3 nucleotides are TGTGCCAGCAAAATACAGGGGCTAGCAGAGACCCAGTACTTC.

Concerning this clone: Other DNA sequences of this sample code for an identical CDR3. The chain is built from TRBV5-1 and TRBJ2-5, with TRBD2 identical over 10 bases. This CDR3 has 15 residues. V trimming: 2 bases; J trimming: 4 bases; junction bases outside the gene matches: 5. CDR1 SGHRS and CDR2 YFSETQ come from the germline V gene. The CDR3 region is CASSLAGGPGETQYF. The CDR3 bases are TGCGCCAGCAGCTTAGCGGGAGGGCCGGGAGAGACCCAGTACTTC.

The chain uses TRBV9 and TRBJ2-1, with 10 bases fitting TRBD2. V dropped 4 bases and J dropped 5; count of bases not matched to a gene: 12. There are 17 residues in the CDR3. Germline V lookup: CDR1 SGDLS, CDR2 YYNGEE. CDR3 sequence reads: CASSPRRGTSVDNEQFF. CDR3 sequence (DNA): TGTGCCAGCAGCCCGCGGAGGGGGACTAGCGTCGACAATGAGCAGTTCTTC.